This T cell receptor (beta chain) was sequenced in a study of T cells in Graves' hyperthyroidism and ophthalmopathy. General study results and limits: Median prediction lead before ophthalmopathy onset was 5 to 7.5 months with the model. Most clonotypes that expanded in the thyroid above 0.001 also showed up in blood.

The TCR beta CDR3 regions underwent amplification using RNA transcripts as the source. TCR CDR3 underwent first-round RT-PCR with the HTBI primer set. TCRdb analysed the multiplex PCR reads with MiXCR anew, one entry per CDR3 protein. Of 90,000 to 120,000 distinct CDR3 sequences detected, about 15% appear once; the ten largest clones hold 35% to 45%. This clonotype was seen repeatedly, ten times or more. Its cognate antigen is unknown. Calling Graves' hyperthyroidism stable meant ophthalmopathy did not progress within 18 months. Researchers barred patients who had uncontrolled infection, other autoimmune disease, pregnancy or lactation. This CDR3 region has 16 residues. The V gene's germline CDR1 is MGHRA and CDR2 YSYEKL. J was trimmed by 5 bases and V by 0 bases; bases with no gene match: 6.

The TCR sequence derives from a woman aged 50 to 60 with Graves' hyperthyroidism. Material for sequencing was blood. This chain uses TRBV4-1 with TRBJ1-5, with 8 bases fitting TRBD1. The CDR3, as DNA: TGCGCCAGCAGCCAAGATCCGGGACAGGCCCATCAGCCCCAGCATTTT. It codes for CASSQDPGQAHQPQHF.